A single sample gave rise to the 17 T cell receptor beta chains below, sequenced in a study of blood T cell repertoires in COVID-19. The protocol was immunoSEQ multiplex PCR, while the TCRdb copy is restricted to in-frame clones and leaves out a portion. Of roughly 130,000 clones in the sample, about nine tenths were seen once. The sample was peripheral blood. These TCRs come from a man in his sixties with COVID-19, enrolled during active disease.

The rearrangement joins TRBV20-1 to TRBJ2-7, with D possibly being TRBD2 (5 bases). Deletions cut 3 bases from V and 2 bases from J, with 14 bases between. The CDR3 totals 14 residues. Germline V CDR1 and CDR2: DFQATT, SNEGSKA (reference sequence). CDR3 sequence reads: CSASGPGNTYEQYF. The CDR3 region has the DNA TGCAGTGCTAGTGGACCCGGGAATACCTACGAGCAGTACTTC.

This clone was detected once. This chain uses TRBV18 with TRBJ2-7; TRBD1 aligns across 9 bases. This CDR3 is built from 15 residues. V dropped 5 bases and J dropped 1; count of bases not matched to a gene: 6. Germline V lookup: CDR1 KGHSH, CDR2 LQKENI. CDR3: CASSDTGTGSYEQYF. The CDR3 nucleotides read TGTGCCAGCTCAGACACCGGGACAGGGTCCTACGAGCAGTACTTC.

The chain carries TRBV7-2 and TRBJ2-4, with 8 bases matching TRBD1. Germline-derived CDR1 and CDR2 are SGHTA and FQGNSA. The trim removed 6 bases at V and 7 bases at J, leaving 8 bases unmatched. CDR3 length: 14 residues. CDR3 region: CASSLQGEMNIQYF. The CDR3 nucleotides read TGTGCCAGCAGTTTACAGGGGGAGATGAACATTCAGTACTTC.

CDR3 DNA sequence: TGTGCCTGGAGTGTATATCGGGGCTCCTACGAGCAGTACTTC. Translating it yields CAWSVYRGSYEQYF. The V gene is TRBV30, the J gene TRBJ2-7; weak D call: TRBD2 (5 bases). V dropped 0 bases and J dropped 0 bases, with 9 bases sitting between them. There are 14 residues in the CDR3. Germline values: CDR1 GTSNPN, CDR2 SVGIG (reference sequence).

This clone was counted a single time. The rearrangement links TRBV5-1 to TRBJ2-7, with TRBD2 identical over 9 bases. The V gene's germline CDR1 is SGHRS and CDR2 YFSETQ. J gave up 3 bases and V 0 bases, and 1 base lay outside the gene matches. The CDR3 is 14 residues long. CDR3 region: CASSLETSGYEQYF. The CDR3 coding sequence is TGCGCCAGCAGCTTGGAGACTAGCGGCTACGAGCAGTACTTC.

J is TRBJ2-1 and V is TRBV19; the match to TRBD2 covers 12 bases. The CDR3 extends over 16 amino acids. Germline V gene sequence: CDR1 LNHDA, CDR2 SQIVND (reference sequence). Trimming removed 4 bases from V and 4 bases from J; junction bases left unmatched: 5. CDR3 sequence reads: CASSRTSGVTYNEQFF. CDR3 bases: TGTGCCAGTAGTAGGACTAGCGGGGTAACTTACAATGAGCAGTTCTTC.

The chain has TRBV7-6 and TRBJ1-4; D is undetermined. V shed 5 bases and J shed 7 bases, with 11 bases lying between them. The germline V gene encodes CDR1 SGHVS and CDR2 FNYEAQ. CDR3 size: 13 residues. The CDR3 protein is CASSLELGEKLFF. Here the CDR3 DNA reads TGTGCCAGCAGCCTAGAACTCGGTGAAAAACTGTTTTTT.

The chain couples TRBV5-1 to TRBJ2-1, with 12 nucleotides matching TRBD2. The germline CDR1 and CDR2 sequences are SGHRS and YFSETQ. Trimming removed 2 bases from V and 5 bases from J; junction bases left unmatched: 5. The CDR3 is made up of 16 amino acids. CDR3 amino acids: CASSLTSGRLDNEQFF. The CDR3 DNA sequence: TGCGCCAGCAGCTTAACTAGCGGGAGGCTCGACAATGAGCAGTTCTTC.

The chain employs TRBV12-5 and TRBJ1-1, with D hard to call. Trimming took 1 base from V and 11 from J, leaving 11 bases between them. Germline CDR1 and CDR2: LGHNT and FRNRAP. The CDR3 totals 12 residues. CDR3 sequence (DNA): TGTGCTAGTGGTTTGGGCGACTTGGAGGCTTTCTTT. Protein: CASGLGDLEAFF.

This clone is a singleton in its sample. The chain uses TRBV5-8 and TRBJ2-1; D ambiguous. V was clipped by 5 bases and J by 6 bases, with 12 bases between them. The germline V gene encodes CDR1 SGHTS and CDR2 YDEGEE. The CDR3 is 13 residues long. This chain's CDR3 is CASSFTIGNEQFF. The CDR3 region has the DNA TGTGCCAGCAGTTTCACCATCGGCAATGAGCAGTTCTTC.

In this sample, this clone turned up a few times. The V gene is TRBV7-9, the J gene TRBJ2-2, with 12 bases identical to TRBD1. The germline CDR1 and CDR2 sequences are SEHNR and FQNEAQ (reference sequence). V was pared by 5 bases and J by 10 bases, with 8 bases of the junction left unmatched. The length of the CDR3 is 15 residues. The CDR3 here is CASSPAGQGALELFF. The CDR3 DNA follows: TGTGCCAGCAGCCCCGCGGGACAGGGGGCTTTGGAGCTGTTTTTT.

The DNA for the CDR3 is TGTGCCAGCTCACCCGGTGCCCGGGGAAGTCTTCAGCCCCAGCATTTT. Its protein is CASSPGARGSLQPQHF. This chain links TRBV18 with TRBJ1-5, with no clear D. The germline V and J ends were trimmed by 3 bases and 6 bases, with 18 bases remaining between them. In germline, CDR1 is KGHSH, CDR2 LQKENI. CDR3 length equals 16 residues.

The table lists this clone with a few counts. The V call is TRBV5-6, the J call TRBJ1-5; D remains unclear. Germline V lookup: CDR1 SGHDT, CDR2 YYEEEE. CDR3 size: 17 residues. V lost 0 bases to trimming and J lost 0 bases, with 13 bases between them. The CDR3 DNA reads as TGTGCCAGCAGCTTGGCCGGGTTGGACTTTAGCAATCAGCCCCAGCATTTT. Its protein is CASSLAGLDFSNQPQHF.

The rearrangement joins TRBV29-1 to TRBJ2-7; D not certain. Looked up from germline, CDR1 is SQVTM and CDR2 is ANQGSEA. Trimming left V 4 bases short and J 6 bases short, with 10 bases between. The CDR3 covers 11 residues. The CDR3 DNA reads as TGCAGCGTTGCCCCCCCGGGCGAGCAGTACTTC. Protein sequence: CSVAPPGEQYF.

The rearrangement uses TRBV5-1 and TRBJ2-3, with TRBD2 matching 11 bases. Germline assignment: CDR1 SGHRS and CDR2 YFSETQ. The CDR3 has 16 residues. V trimming: 3 bases; J trimming: 2 bases; junction bases outside the gene matches: 5. CDR3 in amino acids: CASSWGTSGTTDTQYF. CDR3 sequence (DNA): TGCGCCAGCAGCTGGGGGACTAGCGGCACCACAGATACGCAGTATTTT.

The genes are TRBV10-3 and TRBJ2-7; a possible D gene is TRBD1 (6 bases). The V gene's germline CDR1 is ENHRY and CDR2 SYGVKD. CDR3 size: 12 residues. V was shortened by 6 bases and J by 6 bases, with 12 bases between the two germline ends. The DNA for the CDR3 is TGTGCCATCAGGGACAGTGAGGCCGAGCAGTACTTC. Translation: CAIRDSEAEQYF.

The chain couples TRBV3-1 (or the pseudogene TRBV3-2) to TRBJ2-3, with 8 bases matching TRBD2. The CDR3 is 15 amino acids. The germline CDR1 and CDR2 sequences are LGHDT and YNNKEL (reference sequence). V shed 1 base and J 1 base; nucleotides not matched to a gene: 1. CDR3 DNA sequence: TGTGCCAGCAGCCAAGTCGGGGGGGGCACAGATACGCAGTATTTT. Amino acid sequence: CASSQVGGGTDTQYF.